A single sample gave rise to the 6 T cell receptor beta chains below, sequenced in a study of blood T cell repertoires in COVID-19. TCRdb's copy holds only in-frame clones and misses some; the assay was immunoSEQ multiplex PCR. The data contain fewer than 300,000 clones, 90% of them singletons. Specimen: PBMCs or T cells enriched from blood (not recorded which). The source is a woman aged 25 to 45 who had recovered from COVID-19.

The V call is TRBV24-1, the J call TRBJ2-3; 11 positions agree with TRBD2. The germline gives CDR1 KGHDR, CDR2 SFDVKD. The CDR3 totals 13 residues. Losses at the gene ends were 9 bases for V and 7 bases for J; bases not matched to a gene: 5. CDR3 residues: CATGTSGHHTQYF. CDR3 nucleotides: TGTGCCACCGGGACTAGCGGACATCATACGCAGTATTTT.

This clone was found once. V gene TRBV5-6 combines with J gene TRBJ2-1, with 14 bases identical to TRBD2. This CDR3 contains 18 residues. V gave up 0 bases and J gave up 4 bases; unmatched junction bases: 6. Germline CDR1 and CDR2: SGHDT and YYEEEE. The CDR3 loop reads CASSLVRLAGGEYNEQFF. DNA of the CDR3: TGTGCCAGCAGCTTGGTTAGACTAGCGGGAGGGGAATACAATGAGCAGTTCTTC.

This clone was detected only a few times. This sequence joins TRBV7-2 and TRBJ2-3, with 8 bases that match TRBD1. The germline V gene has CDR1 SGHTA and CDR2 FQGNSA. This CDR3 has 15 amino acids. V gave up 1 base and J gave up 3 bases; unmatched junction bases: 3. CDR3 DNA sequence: TGTGCCAGCAGCTTAGGGACAGGGTGGACAGATACGCAGTATTTT. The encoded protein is CASSLGTGWTDTQYF.

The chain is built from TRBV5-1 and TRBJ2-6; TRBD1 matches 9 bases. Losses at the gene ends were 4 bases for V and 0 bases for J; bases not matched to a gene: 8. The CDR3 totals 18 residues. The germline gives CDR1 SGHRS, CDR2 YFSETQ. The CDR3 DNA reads TGCGCCAGCAGCGCCGGGACAGGGATCCTCTCTGGGGCCAACGTCCTGACTTTC. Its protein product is CASSAGTGILSGANVLTF.

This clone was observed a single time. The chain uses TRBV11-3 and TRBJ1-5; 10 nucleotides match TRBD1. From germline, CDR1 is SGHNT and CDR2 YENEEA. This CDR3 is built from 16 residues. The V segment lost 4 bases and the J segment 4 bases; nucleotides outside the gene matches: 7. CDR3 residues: CASSSLDRGRNQPQHF. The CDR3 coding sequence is TGTGCCAGCAGCTCGTTAGACAGGGGGCGTAATCAGCCCCAGCATTTT.

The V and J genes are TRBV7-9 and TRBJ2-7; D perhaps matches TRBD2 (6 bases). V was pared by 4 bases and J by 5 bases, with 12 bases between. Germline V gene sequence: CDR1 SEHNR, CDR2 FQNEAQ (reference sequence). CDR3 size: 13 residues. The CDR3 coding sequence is TGTGCCAGCAGCTCCCGAGGAGGGGACGAGCAGTACTTC. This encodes CASSSRGGDEQYF.